The T cell receptor (beta chain) under discussion was sequenced for a study of blood T cell repertoires in COVID-19. At the level of the study: In each case, the material was cDNA or gDNA derived from T cells, B-cell-depleted T cells, or PBMCs.

Authors' processing steps: Estimation of nucleated cell counts was performed using reference gene primer amplification. Using immunoSEQ multiplex PCR, the repertoire was profiled, and TCRdb retains in-frame clones only, with some absent. V and J calls and clone size come straight from that table; D and trimming were deduced from the DNA. The top ten hold under 8% of the sample, which has some 240,000 clones, 70% to 90% seen once. The cohort comprised adults aged about 18 to 90 years residing in about two dozen US areas. In the 2 weeks before study entry, exposed participants met a COVID-19 case, which was PCR-confirmed or clinician-diagnosed. Germline loops: CDR1 SGHTA, CDR2 FQGNSA. This CDR3 has 16 amino acids. Trimming took 2 bases from V and 6 from J; bases not matched to a gene: 10.

This clonotype originated in a woman aged 50 to 60 who had been exposed to COVID-19. The rearrangement uses TRBV7-2 and TRBJ1-2; 9 bases align to TRBD1. Sequencing was done on a sample of PBMCs or T cells enriched from blood (not recorded which). DNA for the CDR3: TGTGCCAGCAGCTTACGCCGGGACAGGGTCGGGCATGGCTACACCTTC. Its translation is CASSLRRDRVGHGYTF.